This T cell receptor (beta chain) was captured in a study of blood T cell repertoires in COVID-19. About the research overall: Samples of COVID-19 (acute and convalescent) were obtained from the United States, Italy and Spain.

Per the study methods: By means of reference gene primer amplification, nucleated cell counts were estimated. This table comes from immunoSEQ multiplex PCR, and its TCRdb copy is limited to in-frame clones, with some not included. V and J calls and clone size come straight from that table; D and trimming were deduced from the DNA. The sample records about 200,000 clones, about 95% being singletons. This clone was seen once. The V segment lost 3 bases and the J segment 8 bases; nucleotides outside the gene matches: 9. The CDR3 is 15 residues long. In germline, CDR1 is SGHNT, CDR2 YENEEA. Sample: peripheral blood. The chain uses TRBV11-3 and TRBJ2-3; 9 bases are shared with TRBD2. This TCR was recovered from a man between 25 and 39 years old with COVID-19, enrolled during active disease. The CDR3 DNA reads TGTGCCAGCAGCTTTTCGCGGGGGGGCCTAGGTACGCAGTATTTT. As protein: CASSFSRGGLGTQYF. The whole variable domain, remainder taken from reference TRBV11-3 and TRBJ2-3, is EAGVVQSPRYKIIEKKQPVAFWCNPISGHNTLYWYLQNLGQGPELLIRYENEEAVDDSQLPKDRFSAERLKGVDSTLKIQPAELGDSAVYLCASSFSRGGLGTQYFGPGTRLTVL.